The source of this T cell receptor beta chain is a study of blood T cell repertoires in COVID-19 (dated by TCRdb to the early 2020s). General notes on the study: Collaborator samples came from the United States, Italy and Spain and covered acute and convalescent phases of COVID-19. The repertoires were released in a freely available public database meant as a resource for research on the immune response to SARS-CoV-2. Deeply sampled blood TCRbeta repertoires from subjects exposed to, actively infected with, or recovered from COVID-19 were included in the dataset. Where HLA class I and class II types were available, the types were taken from metadata supplied by the sample provider, not from assay-based typing. The material from the prospective study consisted of cDNA or gDNA derived from T cells, B-cell-depleted T cells, or PBMCs. The samples were drawn from the first 160 participants of the ongoing ImmuneRACE study and from under 1,500 subjects provided by 6 global collaborators. The sample metadata nearly always contained a de-identified subject ID, COVID-19 status, age in years and sex.

The immunoSEQ Assay, a bias-controlled multiplex PCR, was used to amplify TCRbeta CDR3 regions from genomic DNA. The authors processed their data as follows. Nucleated cell counts per sample were estimated from amplification of reference gene primers within the assay. To quantify the absolute abundance of each unique TCRbeta CDR3 rearrangement, sequence reads were collapsed and filtered. For each sample, productive Simpson clonality was calculated as the square root of Simpson's diversity index across productive rearrangements. The clones in this table, taken by TCRdb from immuneACCESS, are in-frame only. Not every clone is retained; where verified, under half of the shortfall comes from an unresolved V gene, and the cause of the rest is unknown. V, J and clone size are taken as reported in that table, and D and trimming were inferred from the DNA itself. The sample table contains some 68,000 clones; only one count was recorded for 80% to 90% of them. The leading ten clones occupy about 2.3% of the sample.

Broad study findings and their caveats: How much clinical and demographic metadata was included differed by source and by participant, and the metadata was provided uncurated.

The CDR1 and CDR2 encoded by the germline V gene are LGHNA and YNFKEQ. V is pared back by 4 bases and J by 4 bases, with 7 bases lying between the germline termini. The CDR3 holds 12 amino acids from the cysteine to the phenylalanine. Only CDR3 DNA is held: 36 bases, read in frame from base 1. On this clone itself: There is no known antigen for this receptor. No clone much larger than this one lies a single base away; base qualities are absent.

Whole blood was collected in K2EDTA tubes by collaborating institutions according to the institutions' own protocols. For TCRbeta analysis, collaborator samples were shipped as frozen whole blood, as isolated PBMCs, or as DNA extracted from either sample type. This sequence uses TRBV4-2 and TRBJ1-2; 5 matching bases give a weak D call of TRBD1. The clonotype was recovered from a human donor in a cohort sampled during active COVID-19. What was sequenced was peripheral blood. The encoded CDR3 is CASSPDSYGYTF. The sequenced DNA: TGTGCCAGCAGCCCCGACAGCTATGGCTACACCTTC.